This T cell receptor (beta chain) stems from a study of T cells in Graves' hyperthyroidism and ophthalmopathy. Study context: The authors collected peripheral blood at initial diagnosis, before any treatment.

This clonotype was seen a handful of times. Its antigen is unidentified. TCR beta CDR3 regions were amplified from RNA. An initial round of RT-PCR targeting the TCR CDR3 relied on the HTBI primer set. TCRdb passed the multiplex PCR reads through MiXCR, listing each CDR3 protein once. In the table there are hundreds of thousands of distinct CDR3 sequences, less than 25% of which are singletons. An approximately 10 ml volume of fresh peripheral blood provided the PBMCs. The V gene end was trimmed by 5 bases and the J gene end by 9 bases; junction bases not matched to a gene: 12. Germline lookup yields CDR1 SGHVS and CDR2 FNYEAQ. This CDR3 is built from 14 residues. Study-wide results and caveats: Blood also contained most expanded thyroid clonotypes above 0.001.

This receptor was identified in a man between 25 and 39 years old with Graves' ophthalmopathy. Source material: blood. V is TRBV7-6 and J is TRBJ2-7, with 8 bases matching TRBD2. The CDR3 loop is CASSVLAGLYAQYF. Here the CDR3 DNA reads TGTGCCAGCAGCGTCTTAGCGGGGCTCTATGCGCAGTACTTC.